In this sample, the clone carrying this T cell receptor (beta chain) turned up a few times. Its antigen is as yet unknown. The data derive from a study of cytomegalovirus exposure and HLA in healthy donors. Study observations and caveats: With high specificity and sensitivity, the classifier reportedly diagnosed cytomegalovirus status.

The assay was immunoSEQ multiplex PCR, and TCRdb's table has in-frame clones only and misses some. Among 200,000 or so clones listed, roughly 88% were seen once. The CDR3 length is 15 residues. Sequenced: PBMCs. The chain carries TRBV1 and TRBJ2-2; the listed D gene, TRBD2, was not tested against the DNA. TRBV1 is a pseudogene. The receptor was isolated from a woman aged 18 to 35 in good health and CMV-seronegative. The CDR3 DNA reads as TGCACCAGCAGCCCCTCGGCGGGAGTGACCGGGGAGCTGTTTTTT. Translating it yields CTSSPSAGVTGELFF.